This entry concerns a single T cell receptor (beta chain). The sample is drawn from a study of technical replicates of blood from several donors. Repertoires were generated with immunoSEQ multiplex PCR, while TCRdb's copy carries only in-frame clones and drops some. The table records tens of thousands of clones, 96% of them present only once. Germline V gene sequence: CDR1 LGHNA, CDR2 YNFKEQ. V shed 4 bases and J shed 6 bases, with 13 bases lying between them. CDR3 length: 13 amino acids. The sequence was obtained from a human donor in good health. Material for sequencing was T cells isolated from PBMCs. This chain links TRBV4-2 with TRBJ2-7; D not certain. CDR3 sequence: CASSPQVRAEQYF. The DNA of the CDR3 is TGTGCCAGCAGCCCCCAAGTCCGAGCCGAGCAGTACTTC.